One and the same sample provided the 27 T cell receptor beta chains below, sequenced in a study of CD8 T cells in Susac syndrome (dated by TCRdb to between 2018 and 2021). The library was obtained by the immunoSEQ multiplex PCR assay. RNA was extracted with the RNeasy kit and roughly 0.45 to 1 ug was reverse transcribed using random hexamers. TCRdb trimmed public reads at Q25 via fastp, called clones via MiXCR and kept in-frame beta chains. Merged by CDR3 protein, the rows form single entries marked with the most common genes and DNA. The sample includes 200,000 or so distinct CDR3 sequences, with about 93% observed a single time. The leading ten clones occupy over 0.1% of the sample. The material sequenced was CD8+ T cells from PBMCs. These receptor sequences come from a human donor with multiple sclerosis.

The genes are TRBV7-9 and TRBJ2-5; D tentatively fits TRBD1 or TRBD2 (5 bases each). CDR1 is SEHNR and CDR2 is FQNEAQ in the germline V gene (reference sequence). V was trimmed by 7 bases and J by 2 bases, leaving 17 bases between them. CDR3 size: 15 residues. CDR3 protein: CASTDGDAGQETQYF. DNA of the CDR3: TGTGCCAGCACGGACGGGGACGCAGGACAAGAGACCCAGTACTTC.

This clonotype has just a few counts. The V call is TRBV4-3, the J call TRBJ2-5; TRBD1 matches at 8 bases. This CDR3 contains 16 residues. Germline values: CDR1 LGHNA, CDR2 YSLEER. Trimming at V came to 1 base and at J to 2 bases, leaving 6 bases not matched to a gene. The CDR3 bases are TGCGCCAGCAGCCAAGGCGCCAGGGGGCCGCAAGAGACCCAGTACTTC. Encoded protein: CASSQGARGPQETQYF.

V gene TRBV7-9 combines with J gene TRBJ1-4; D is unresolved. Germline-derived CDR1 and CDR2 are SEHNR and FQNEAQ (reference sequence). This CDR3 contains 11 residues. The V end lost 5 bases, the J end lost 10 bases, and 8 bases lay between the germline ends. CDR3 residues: CASSLSGKLFF. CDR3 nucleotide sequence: TGTGCCAGCAGCCTCAGCGGAAAACTGTTTTTT.

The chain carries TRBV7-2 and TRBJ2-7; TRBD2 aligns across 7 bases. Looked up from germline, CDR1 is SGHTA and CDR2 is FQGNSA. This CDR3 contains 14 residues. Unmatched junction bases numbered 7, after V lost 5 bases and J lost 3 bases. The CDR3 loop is CASSPLAANYEQYF. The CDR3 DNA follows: TGTGCCAGCAGCCCCCTAGCGGCCAACTACGAGCAGTACTTC.

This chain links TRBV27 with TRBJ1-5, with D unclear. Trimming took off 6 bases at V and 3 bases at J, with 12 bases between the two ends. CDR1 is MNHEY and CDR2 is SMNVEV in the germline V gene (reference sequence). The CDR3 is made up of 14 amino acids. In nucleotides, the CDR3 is TGTGCCAGCAGCAGCTTCGGGCACAATCAGCCCCAGCATTTT. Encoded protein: CASSSFGHNQPQHF.

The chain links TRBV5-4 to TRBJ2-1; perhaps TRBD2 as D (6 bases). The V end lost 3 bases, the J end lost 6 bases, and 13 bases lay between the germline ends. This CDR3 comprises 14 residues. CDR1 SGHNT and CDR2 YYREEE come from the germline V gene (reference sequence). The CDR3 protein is CASSWGRLGNEQFF. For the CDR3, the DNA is TGTGCCAGCAGCTGGGGCCGACTAGGCAATGAGCAGTTCTTC.

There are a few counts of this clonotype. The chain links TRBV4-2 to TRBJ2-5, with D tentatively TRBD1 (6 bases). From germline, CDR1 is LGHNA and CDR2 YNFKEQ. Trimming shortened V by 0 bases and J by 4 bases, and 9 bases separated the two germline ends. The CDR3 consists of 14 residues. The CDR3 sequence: CASSQEGAGETQYF. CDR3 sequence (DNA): TGTGCCAGCAGCCAAGAGGGGGCCGGAGAGACCCAGTACTTC.

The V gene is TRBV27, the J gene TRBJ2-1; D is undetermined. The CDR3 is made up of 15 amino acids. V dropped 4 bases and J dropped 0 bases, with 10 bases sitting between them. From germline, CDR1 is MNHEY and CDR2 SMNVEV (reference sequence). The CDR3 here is CASSSATSSYNEQFF. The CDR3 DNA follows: TGTGCCAGCAGTTCCGCAACGAGCTCCTACAATGAGCAGTTCTTC.

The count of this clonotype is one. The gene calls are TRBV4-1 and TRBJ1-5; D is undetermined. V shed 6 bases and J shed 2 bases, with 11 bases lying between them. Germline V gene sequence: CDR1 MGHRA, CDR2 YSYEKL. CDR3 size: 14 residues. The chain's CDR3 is CASRGLGRNQPQHF. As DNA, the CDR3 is TGCGCCAGCAGGGGTTTAGGGCGCAATCAGCCCCAGCATTTT.

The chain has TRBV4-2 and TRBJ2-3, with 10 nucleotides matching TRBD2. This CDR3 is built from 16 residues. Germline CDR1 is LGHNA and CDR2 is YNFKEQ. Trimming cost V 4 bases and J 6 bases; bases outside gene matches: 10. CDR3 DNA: TGTGCCAGCAGCCCCCTCGGACTAGCGGCACGGGATACGCAGTATTTT. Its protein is CASSPLGLAARDTQYF.

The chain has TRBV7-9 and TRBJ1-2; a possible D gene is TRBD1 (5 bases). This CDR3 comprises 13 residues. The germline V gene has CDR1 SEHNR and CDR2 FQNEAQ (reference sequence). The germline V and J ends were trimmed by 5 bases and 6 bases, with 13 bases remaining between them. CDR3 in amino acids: CASSLPGTHGYTF. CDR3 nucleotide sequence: TGTGCCAGCAGCCTTCCCGGGACGCATGGCTACACCTTC.

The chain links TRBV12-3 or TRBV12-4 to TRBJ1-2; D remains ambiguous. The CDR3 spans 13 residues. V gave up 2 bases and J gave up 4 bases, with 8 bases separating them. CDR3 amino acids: CASSLTSGYGYTF. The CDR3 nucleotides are TGTGCCAGCAGTTTAACCTCAGGCTATGGCTACACCTTC.

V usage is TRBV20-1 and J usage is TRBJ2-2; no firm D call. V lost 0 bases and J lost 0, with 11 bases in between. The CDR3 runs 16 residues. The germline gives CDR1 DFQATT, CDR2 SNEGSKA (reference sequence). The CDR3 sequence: CSARDEAVTNTGELFF. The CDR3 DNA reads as TGCAGTGCTAGAGATGAAGCAGTTACGAACACCGGGGAGCTGTTTTTT.

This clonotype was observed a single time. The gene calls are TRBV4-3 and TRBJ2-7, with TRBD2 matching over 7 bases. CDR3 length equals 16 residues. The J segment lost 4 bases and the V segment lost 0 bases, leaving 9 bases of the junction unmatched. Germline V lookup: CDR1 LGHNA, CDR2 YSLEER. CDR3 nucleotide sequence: TGCGCCAGCAGCCAAGATCGGTCTAGCGGACCGTACGAGCAGTACTTC. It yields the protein CASSQDRSSGPYEQYF.

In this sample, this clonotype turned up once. This chain's CDR3 is CASSPPVGAEQFF. The CDR3 DNA reads as TGTGCCAGCAGCCCCCCGGTGGGGGCTGAGCAGTTCTTC. This sequence joins TRBV9 and TRBJ2-1; tentative D call: TRBD1 (6 bases). The CDR3 loop spans 13 amino acids. The germline V and J ends were trimmed by 4 bases and 9 bases, with 14 bases remaining between them. CDR1 and CDR2 (germline): SGDLS, YYNGEE.

This chain's CDR3 is CSASEGNHQETQYF. The CDR3, as DNA: TGCAGTGCGAGCGAGGGGAACCACCAAGAGACCCAGTACTTC. V usage is TRBV20-1 and J usage is TRBJ2-5; D is perhaps TRBD1 or TRBD2 (5 bases each). V lost 6 bases and J lost 0, with 14 bases in between. Germline lookup yields CDR1 DFQATT and CDR2 SNEGSKA (reference sequence). The CDR3 runs 14 residues.

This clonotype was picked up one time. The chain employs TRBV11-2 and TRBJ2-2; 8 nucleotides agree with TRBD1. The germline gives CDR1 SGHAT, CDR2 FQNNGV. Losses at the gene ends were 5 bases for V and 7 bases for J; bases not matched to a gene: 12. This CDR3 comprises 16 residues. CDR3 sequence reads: CASSAWFQGANGELFF. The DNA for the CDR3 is TGTGCCAGCAGCGCTTGGTTTCAGGGGGCTAACGGGGAGCTGTTTTTT.

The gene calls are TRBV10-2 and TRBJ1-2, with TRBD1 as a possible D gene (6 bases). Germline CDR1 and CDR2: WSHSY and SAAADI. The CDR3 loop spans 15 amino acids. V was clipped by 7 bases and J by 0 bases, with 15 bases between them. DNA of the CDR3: TGCGCCAGCACACCAGGGGCAGCCCCTAACTATGGCTACACCTTC. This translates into CASTPGAAPNYGYTF.

This chain's CDR3 is CAWSVRGSGTEAFF. Written as DNA, the CDR3 is TGTGCCTGGAGTGTACGAGGTTCGGGCACTGAAGCTTTCTTT. This chain joins TRBV30 and TRBJ1-1; D gene unclear. This CDR3 is 14 amino acids long. Germline lookup yields CDR1 GTSNPN and CDR2 SVGIG (reference sequence). Trimming pared 0 bases from V and 4 bases from J, leaving 12 bases between.

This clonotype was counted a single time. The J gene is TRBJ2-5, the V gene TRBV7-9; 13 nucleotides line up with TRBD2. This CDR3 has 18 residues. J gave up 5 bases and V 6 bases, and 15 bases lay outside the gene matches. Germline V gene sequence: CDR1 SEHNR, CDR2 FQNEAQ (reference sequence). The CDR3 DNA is TGTGCCAGCAGGGACAAACTAGCGGGAGGGCCCGGCCAGGAGACCCAGTACTTC. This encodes CASRDKLAGGPGQETQYF. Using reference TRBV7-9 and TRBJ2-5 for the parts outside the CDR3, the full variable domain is DTGVSQNPRHKITKRGQNVTFRCDPISEHNRLYWYRQTLGQGPEFLTYFQNEAQLEKSRLLSDRFSAERPKGSFSTLEIQRTEQGDSAMYLCASRDKLAGGPGQETQYFGPGTRLLVL.

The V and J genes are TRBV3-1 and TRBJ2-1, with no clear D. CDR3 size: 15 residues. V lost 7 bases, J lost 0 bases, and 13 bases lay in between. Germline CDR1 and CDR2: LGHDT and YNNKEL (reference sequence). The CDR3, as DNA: TGTGCCAGCACCCTCGGGCGGAGCTCCTACAATGAGCAGTTCTTC. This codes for CASTLGRSSYNEQFF.

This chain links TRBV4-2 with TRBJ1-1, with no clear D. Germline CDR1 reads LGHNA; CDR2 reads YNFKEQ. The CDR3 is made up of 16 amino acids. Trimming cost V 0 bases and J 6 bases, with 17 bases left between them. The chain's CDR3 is CASSQEAVEAVSEAFF. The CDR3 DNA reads TGTGCCAGCAGCCAAGAAGCAGTGGAGGCGGTTTCTGAAGCTTTCTTT.

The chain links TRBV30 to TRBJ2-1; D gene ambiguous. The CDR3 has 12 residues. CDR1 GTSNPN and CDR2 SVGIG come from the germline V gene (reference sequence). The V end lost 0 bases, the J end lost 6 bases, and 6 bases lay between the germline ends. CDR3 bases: TGTGCCTGGAGTGTGGCTAGCAATGAGCAGTTCTTC. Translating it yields CAWSVASNEQFF.

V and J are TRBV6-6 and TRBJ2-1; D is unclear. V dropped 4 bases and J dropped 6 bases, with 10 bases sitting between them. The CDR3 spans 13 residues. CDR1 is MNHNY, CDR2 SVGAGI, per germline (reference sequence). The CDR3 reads CASSSTAPNEQFF. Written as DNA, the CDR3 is TGTGCCAGCAGTTCCACCGCGCCCAATGAGCAGTTCTTC.

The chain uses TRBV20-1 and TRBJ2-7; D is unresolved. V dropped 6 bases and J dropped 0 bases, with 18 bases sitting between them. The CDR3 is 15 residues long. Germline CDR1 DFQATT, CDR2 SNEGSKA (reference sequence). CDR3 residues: CSAVDAAESSYEQYF. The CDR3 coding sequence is TGCAGTGCCGTTGATGCAGCCGAAAGCTCCTACGAGCAGTACTTC.

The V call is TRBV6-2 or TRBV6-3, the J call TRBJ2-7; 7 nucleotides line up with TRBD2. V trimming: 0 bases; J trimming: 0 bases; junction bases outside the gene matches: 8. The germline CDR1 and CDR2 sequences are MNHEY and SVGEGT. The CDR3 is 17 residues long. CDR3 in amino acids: CASSYSSLASTSYEQYF. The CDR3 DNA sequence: TGTGCCAGCAGTTACTCGTCACTAGCGTCGACCTCCTACGAGCAGTACTTC.

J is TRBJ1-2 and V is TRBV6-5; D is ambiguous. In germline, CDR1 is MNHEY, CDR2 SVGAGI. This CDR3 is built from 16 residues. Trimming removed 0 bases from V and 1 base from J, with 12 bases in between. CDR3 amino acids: CASSYSYRLGNYGYTF. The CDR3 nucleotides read TGTGCCAGCAGTTACTCGTATAGACTTGGTAACTATGGCTACACCTTC.